Each of the 25 T cell receptor beta chains below was sequenced from the same sample in a study of blood T cell repertoires in COVID-19. Profiling relied on immunoSEQ multiplex PCR, and the TCRdb table lists in-frame clones only, not all of them. The sample lists some 96,000 clones, 86% occurring once. The material sequenced was peripheral blood. All receptors derive from a man of 80 years or more with acute or convalescent COVID-19.

The chain combines TRBV28 with TRBJ1-5; D unresolved. Germline assignment: CDR1 MDHEN and CDR2 SYDVKM. The CDR3 sequence is 13 residues long. The DNA of the CDR3 is TGTGCATCCGGCTCCGTGGAGTATCAGCCCCAGCATTTT. Its translation: CASGSVEYQPQHF.

The chain uses TRBV29-1 and TRBJ2-5, with a possible D match to TRBD1 (5 bases). The V gene's germline CDR1 is SQVTM and CDR2 ANQGSEA. CDR3 length: 13 amino acids. V dropped 7 bases and J dropped 3 bases, with 15 bases sitting between them. CDR3 coding DNA: TGCAGCGGGGAAGCAGGGTTGGAAGAGACCCAGTACTTC. It is translated as CSGEAGLEETQYF.

The chain has TRBV28 and TRBJ1-1, with D unclear. This CDR3 spans 17 amino acids. In germline, CDR1 is MDHEN, CDR2 SYDVKM. With 2 bases removed from V and 0 bases from J, the gap between germline ends came to 16 bases. CDR3 residues: CASSLSGPFGMNTEAFF. In nucleotides, the CDR3 is TGTGCCAGCAGTTTAAGCGGACCCTTCGGGATGAACACTGAAGCTTTCTTT. The full variable domain, in which reference TRBV28 and TRBJ1-1 provide the parts outside the CDR3, is DVKVTQSSRYLVKRTGEKVFLECVQDMDHENMFWYRQDPGLGLRLIYFSYDVKMKEKGDIPEGYSVSREKKERFSLILESASTNQTSMYLCASSLSGPFGMNTEAFFGQGTRLTVV.

The J gene is TRBJ1-1, the V gene TRBV6-5; TRBD1 is a possible D gene (5 bases). Trimming took off 8 bases at V and 2 bases at J, with 12 bases between the two ends. CDR1 is MNHEY, CDR2 SVGAGI, per germline. This CDR3 has 13 amino acids. This CDR3 reads CASAEQGNTEAFF. The CDR3, as DNA: TGTGCCAGCGCTGAGCAGGGAAACACTGAAGCTTTCTTT.

This chain uses TRBV6-5 with TRBJ2-2; possible D gene TRBD1, 6 bases. The V end lost 6 bases, the J end lost 5 bases, and 10 bases lay between the germline ends. This CDR3 has 13 residues. Germline lookup yields CDR1 MNHEY and CDR2 SVGAGI. The CDR3 nucleotides are TGTGCCAGCAGGCACAGGGAGACCGGGGAGCTGTTTTTT. This translates into CASRHRETGELFF.

The gene calls are TRBV19 and TRBJ2-4, with D perhaps matching TRBD2 (6 bases). Deletions cut 4 bases from V and 8 bases from J, with 18 bases between. The CDR3 extends over 15 amino acids. Germline CDR1 and CDR2: LNHDA and SQIVND (reference sequence). CDR3 nucleotides: TGTGCCAGTAGTACCTCTCGGAGGGCGTCAGACATTCAGTACTTC. Protein sequence: CASSTSRRASDIQYF.

The CDR3 DNA sequence: TGTGCCAGCAGTTCTCCGCAGGGAGCGGGAATGAATGAGCAGTTCTTC. Translated, it gives CASSSPQGAGMNEQFF. The J gene is TRBJ2-1, the V gene TRBV6-5; TRBD2 matches at 7 bases. J lost 7 bases, V lost 4 bases, and 13 bases had no gene match. There are 16 residues in the CDR3. The germline V gene has CDR1 MNHEY and CDR2 SVGAGI.

The chain links TRBV5-4 to TRBJ1-4; tentative D call: TRBD1 (5 bases). Germline CDR1 reads SGHNT; CDR2 reads YYREEE (reference sequence). V was pared by 0 bases and J by 2 bases, with 5 bases between. The CDR3 is made up of 14 amino acids. The CDR3 here is CASSLAGTNEKLFF. As DNA, the CDR3 is TGTGCCAGCAGCTTGGCAGGGACTAATGAAAAACTGTTTTTT.

CDR3 nucleotide sequence: TGTGCCAGCAGCTTAACCGGACAGGTCTTTCAGCAGTACTTC. Protein sequence: CASSLTGQVFQQYF. The J gene is TRBJ2-7, the V gene TRBV7-9; TRBD1 matches at 7 bases. V lost 2 bases, J lost 8 bases, and 9 bases stayed unmatched. Germline V gives CDR1 SEHNR, CDR2 FQNEAQ (reference sequence). The CDR3 consists of 14 residues.

This rearrangement joins TRBV27 to TRBJ1-5; possibly TRBD1 for D (6 bases). The V gene's germline CDR1 is MNHEY and CDR2 SMNVEV (reference sequence). V lost 6 bases, J lost 0 bases, and 12 bases lay in between. This CDR3 is 15 amino acids long. The CDR3 here is CASSKLGASNQPQHF. The CDR3 nucleotides read TGTGCCAGCAGCAAATTGGGGGCTAGCAATCAGCCCCAGCATTTT.

The chain has TRBV4-3 and TRBJ2-1; D is perhaps TRBD2 (6 bases). Trimming left V 0 bases short and J 4 bases short, with 13 bases between. The CDR3 runs to 16 residues. The V gene's germline CDR1 is LGHNA and CDR2 YSLEER. The CDR3 DNA follows: TGCGCCAGCAGCCAAGAGGCCAGCGGGCTATACAATGAGCAGTTCTTC. Translated, it gives CASSQEASGLYNEQFF.

V and J are TRBV28 and TRBJ2-1; a weak D match, TRBD2 (10 bases). Trimming stripped 5 bases from V and 7 bases from J, with 21 bases between. The CDR3 runs 16 residues. In germline, CDR1 is MDHEN, CDR2 SYDVKM. CDR3 in DNA: TGTGCCAGCAGTGGGGACAGGGCTAGCGGGAGAAATGAGCAGTTCTTC. It is translated as CASSGDRASGRNEQFF.

The chain has TRBV12-3 or TRBV12-4 and TRBJ1-1; TRBD1 might be the D (5 bases). The CDR3 totals 12 residues. With 4 bases removed from V and 8 bases from J, the gap between germline ends came to 11 bases. This chain's CDR3 is CASSSGEGEAFF. CDR3 in DNA: TGTGCCAGCAGTTCGGGGGAGGGCGAAGCTTTCTTT.

The V call is TRBV19, the J call TRBJ2-3; 10 bases fit TRBD1. The J segment lost 5 bases and the V segment lost 6 bases, leaving 8 bases of the junction unmatched. Germline CDR1 and CDR2: LNHDA and SQIVND (reference sequence). The CDR3 has 15 amino acids. In DNA form, the CDR3 reads TGTGCCAGTAGCACCGGGACAGGGGCCAGAGATACGCAGTATTTT. It translates to CASSTGTGARDTQYF.

The gene calls are TRBV30 and TRBJ2-2; perhaps TRBD2 as D (5 bases). The CDR3 extends over 16 amino acids. Germline lookup yields CDR1 GTSNPN and CDR2 SVGIG (reference sequence). V shed 2 bases and J shed 1 base, with 14 bases lying between them. This chain's CDR3 is CAWSKVGGGNTGELFF. The CDR3 nucleotides are TGTGCCTGGAGTAAAGTCGGAGGCGGGAACACCGGGGAGCTGTTTTTT. Together with reference TRBV30 and TRBJ2-2, the CDR3 gives the full variable domain: SQTIHQWPATLVQPVGSPLSLECTVEGTSNPNLYWYRQAAGRGLQLLFYSVGIGQISSEVPQNLSASRPQDRQFILSSKKLLLSDSGFYLCAWSKVGGGNTGELFFGEGSRLTVL.

This clone was seen once. This rearrangement joins TRBV18 to TRBJ2-2, with a tentative D call TRBD1 (6 bases). The CDR3 is 15 residues long. V lost 3 bases, J lost 1 base, and 9 bases lay in between. Germline CDR1 reads KGHSH; CDR2 reads LQKENI. The CDR3 protein is CASSPRGQNTGELFF. The CDR3 nucleotides read TGTGCCAGCTCACCCAGGGGTCAGAACACCGGGGAGCTGTTTTTT.

The rearrangement links TRBV19 to TRBJ2-1; D unclear. In germline, CDR1 is LNHDA, CDR2 SQIVND (reference sequence). The germline V and J ends were trimmed by 3 bases and 5 bases, with 5 bases remaining between them. The length of the CDR3 is 12 residues. CDR3 coding DNA: TGTGCCAGTAGTATCCGGGACAATGAGCAGTTCTTC. Translation: CASSIRDNEQFF.

The chain combines TRBV6-2 or TRBV6-3 with TRBJ2-3, with TRBD2 matching over 11 bases. V was pared by 0 bases and J by 5 bases, with 4 bases of the junction left unmatched. The CDR3 has 16 residues. Germline loops: CDR1 MNHEY, CDR2 SVGEGT. DNA of the CDR3: TGTGCCAGCAGTTACTCCCTAGCGGGAGGACAAGATACGCAGTATTTT. Translating gives CASSYSLAGGQDTQYF.

The V gene is TRBV11-3, the J gene TRBJ2-3; a weak D match, TRBD2 (6 bases). This CDR3 has 15 residues. The germline V and J ends were trimmed by 2 bases and 1 base, with 10 bases remaining between them. Germline lookup yields CDR1 SGHNT and CDR2 YENEEA. This CDR3 is CASSLTTGGTDTQYF. The DNA of the CDR3 is TGTGCCAGCAGCTTAACGACGGGAGGCACAGATACGCAGTATTTT.

The chain couples TRBV6-2 or TRBV6-3 to TRBJ1-2; 8 nucleotides agree with TRBD1. The J segment lost 0 bases and the V segment lost 6 bases, leaving 9 bases of the junction unmatched. This CDR3 has 16 amino acids. Germline CDR1 MNHEY, CDR2 SVGEGT. CDR3 in amino acids: CASSFGQGAANYGYTF. The CDR3 DNA sequence: TGTGCCAGCAGCTTTGGACAGGGCGCGGCTAACTATGGCTACACCTTC.

The chain is built from TRBV5-6 and TRBJ2-5; no clear D gene. The germline V gene encodes CDR1 SGHDT and CDR2 YYEEEE. V was cut by 3 bases and J by 4 bases, with 10 bases left in between. This CDR3 is 13 amino acids long. CDR3 nucleotide sequence: TGTGCCAGCAGCTCACCCAAGCGAGAGACCCAGTACTTC. It is translated as CASSSPKRETQYF. The complete variable domain, with remaining parts taken from reference TRBV5-6 and TRBJ2-5, reads DAGVTQSPTHLIKTRGQQVTLRCSPKSGHDTVSWYQQALGQGPQFIFQYYEEEERQRGNFPDRFSGHQFPNYSSELNVNALLLGDSALYLCASSSPKRETQYFGPGTRLLVL.

V gene TRBV5-1 combines with J gene TRBJ2-2, with 13 bases matching TRBD2. The trim removed 4 bases at V and 5 bases at J, leaving 5 bases unmatched. CDR3 length: 16 residues. CDR1 and CDR2 (germline): SGHRS, YFSETQ. In DNA form, the CDR3 reads TGCGCCAGCAGCGCGGGACTAGCGGGGAGAACCGGGGAGCTGTTTTTT. It translates to CASSAGLAGRTGELFF.

This chain connects TRBV28 to TRBJ2-5; no clear D. Germline assignment: CDR1 MDHEN and CDR2 SYDVKM. The CDR3 contains 13 residues. V was pared by 5 bases and J by 0 bases, with 7 bases between. For the CDR3, the DNA is TGTGCCAGCAGTCGGTCCCACCAAGAGACCCAGTACTTC. Translating it yields CASSRSHQETQYF.

This chain joins TRBV29-1 and TRBJ2-3, with 8 bases fitting TRBD2. Germline V gene data show CDR1 as SQVTM and CDR2 as ANQGSEA. The CDR3 loop spans 14 amino acids. Trimming took 4 bases from V and 5 from J; bases not matched to a gene: 8. CDR3 amino acids: CSVVPGLAGDTQYF. CDR3 bases: TGCAGCGTTGTCCCCGGGCTAGCGGGAGATACGCAGTATTTT.

The chain couples TRBV29-1 to TRBJ2-1; 11 bases line up with TRBD1. V lost 1 base to trimming and J lost 2 bases; unmatched junction nucleotides: 1. Germline lookup yields CDR1 SQVTM and CDR2 ANQGSEA. The length of the CDR3 is 15 residues. The CDR3 nucleotides are TGCAGCGTTGAAGGGACAGGGGGCGCCTACAATGAGCAGTTCTTC. It translates to CSVEGTGGAYNEQFF.